These 8 T cell receptor beta chains originate from one sample sequenced in a study of blood T cell repertoires in COVID-19. Assay used: immunoSEQ multiplex PCR; TCRdb lists only in-frame clones, some missing. The sample lists 85,000 to 90,000 clones, 75% to 95% occurring once. The specimen was peripheral blood. All receptors derive from a human donor with active COVID-19. The donor label of this sample is uncertain.

This clone was seen just once. The rearrangement uses TRBV2 and TRBJ2-2; perhaps TRBD1 as D (6 bases). The CDR3 sequence is 14 residues long. The germline CDR1 and CDR2 sequences are SNHLY and FYNNEI. Trimming shortened V by 4 bases and J by 2 bases, and 8 bases separated the two germline ends. The CDR3 here is CASSAGENTGELFF. Here the CDR3 DNA reads TGTGCCAGCAGTGCAGGGGAAAACACCGGGGAGCTGTTTTTT.

The chain recombines TRBV6-2 or TRBV6-3 with TRBJ1-1, with a possible D match to TRBD1 (6 bases). CDR3 size: 17 residues. V was pared by 2 bases and J by 8 bases, with 24 bases between. Germline values: CDR1 MNHEY, CDR2 SVGEGT. CDR3 nucleotide sequence: TGTGCCAGCAGTTACCGCTCCGGGACACACAACACCCGCGAAGCTTTCTTT. Translated: CASSYRSGTHNTREAFF.

This chain uses TRBV18 with TRBJ2-1, with a possible D match to TRBD1 (5 bases). V dropped 10 bases and J dropped 6 bases, with 10 bases sitting between them. Per the germline V gene, CDR1 is KGHSH and CDR2 is LQKENI. This CDR3 comprises 11 residues. In DNA form, the CDR3 reads TGTGCCACCCATGGGGCCAATGAGCAGTTCTTC. It is translated as CATHGANEQFF.

The rearrangement uses TRBV10-3 and TRBJ2-4, with TRBD2 matching 8 bases. The length of the CDR3 is 16 residues. Per germline, CDR1 ENHRY and CDR2 SYGVKD. Trimming removed 2 bases from V and 0 bases from J; junction bases left unmatched: 3. CDR3 DNA sequence: TGTGCCATCAGTGAGGCGGGGGGAATAGCCAAAAACATTCAGTACTTC. It translates to CAISEAGGIAKNIQYF.

This clone was detected once. The J gene is TRBJ2-2, the V gene TRBV6-5; D possibly corresponds to TRBD1 (6 bases). The CDR3 sequence is 13 residues long. Germline V lookup: CDR1 MNHEY, CDR2 SVGAGI. Between the trimmed V and J ends, which lost 6 bases and 6 bases, there was a span of 11 bases. The CDR3 protein is CASRNRDPGELFF. The CDR3 DNA sequence: TGTGCCAGCAGGAACAGGGATCCCGGGGAGCTGTTTTTT.

This clone has just one count. The CDR3 nucleotides are TGTGCCAGCAGTTACTCCCAGTGGGGGGGCACAGATACGCAGTATTTT. As protein: CASSYSQWGGTDTQYF. The chain couples TRBV6-2 or TRBV6-3 to TRBJ2-3; D may be TRBD2 (6 bases). From germline, CDR1 is MNHEY and CDR2 SVGEGT. CDR3 length equals 16 residues. Between the trimmed V and J ends, which lost 0 bases and 1 base, there was a span of 11 bases.

In this sample, this clone turned up once. The rearrangement links TRBV25-1 to TRBJ2-7; tentative D call: TRBD1 (5 bases). V lost 2 bases, J lost 2 bases, and 13 bases lay in between. CDR1 is MGHDK, CDR2 SYGVNS, per germline. The CDR3 has 15 amino acids. As DNA, the CDR3 is TGTGCCAGCAGTGAAGATAAGGGGTCCCCCTACGAGCAGTACTTC. Its translation is CASSEDKGSPYEQYF.

The chain is built from TRBV13 and TRBJ2-1; 7 nucleotides align to TRBD2. With V trimmed by 4 bases and J by 0 bases, 12 bases remained unmatched. Germline CDR1 and CDR2: PRHDT and FYEKMQ (reference sequence). The length of the CDR3 is 18 residues. The CDR3 protein is CASSSPGGAGSSYNEQFF. CDR3 bases: TGTGCCAGCAGCTCTCCTGGGGGAGCGGGGAGCTCCTACAATGAGCAGTTCTTC.